This record looks at one T cell receptor beta chain sequence and its context. Its antigen is currently unknown. Generated by immunoSEQ multiplex PCR, the TCRdb table keeps only in-frame clones and is missing some. The sample gives roughly 100,000 clones, about 81% of which show up once; about 5% is in the top ten. These data originate in a study of T cell responses to AZD1222 COVID-19 vaccine. Overall study context: Second-dose recipients at about 4 or about 12 weeks were treated as one pooled group. Study-level points and caveats: Mostly white British, mostly female donors; authors suggested clonal diversity may be underestimated.

Per the germline V gene, CDR1 is SGHRS and CDR2 is YFSETQ. This CDR3 region has 13 residues. Deletions cut 5 bases from V and 1 base from J, with 9 bases between. This receptor was identified in an adult in good health. The source was peripheral blood, collected on day 0 of AZD1222 vaccination. The chain carries TRBV5-1 and TRBJ2-5; D perhaps matches TRBD2 (6 bases). The CDR3 coding sequence is TGCGCCAGCAGTCCGGGGGTCCAAGAGACCCAGTACTTC. Protein: CASSPGVQETQYF.